Listed below are T cell receptor beta chains from one sample, sequenced in a study of beta chain features in type 1 diabetes. The protocol was immunoSEQ multiplex PCR, while the TCRdb copy is restricted to in-frame clones and leaves out a portion. The table has about 340,000 clones, approximately 15% seen once. Specimen: naive CD4+ T cells from blood. The source of these receptors is a woman aged 18-29 years with type 1 diabetes. Both conserved end residues are part of each CDR3. D genes are given only for firm matches. Size values are once, few and many counts, or a class for expanded clones, and some rows have none.

V	D	J	size	CDR3	DNA
TRBV9	-	TRBJ2-2	-	CANEGQNTGELFF	TGTGCCAACGAAGGACAGAACACCGGGGAGCTGTTTTTT
TRBV28	-	TRBJ2-2	-	CASSHPTRPGELFF	TGTGCCAGCAGCCATCCGACTAGACCCGGGGAGCTGTTTTTT
TRBV7-2	-	TRBJ2-7	few	CASSPRLVGEQYF	TGTGCCAGCAGCCCTCGACTAGTAGGCGAGCAGTACTTC
TRBV30	TRBD1	TRBJ1-1	-	CAWAGQENTEAFF	TGTGCCTGGGCGGGACAGGAGAACACTGAAGCTTTCTTT
TRBV7-9	TRBD1	TRBJ2-4	-	CASSRQGAENIQYF	TGTGCCAGCAGCCGACAGGGGGCAGAAAACATTCAGTACTTC
TRBV2	-	TRBJ1-4	-	CASSEGWGRMKLLELPFF	TGTGCCAGCAGTGAAGGTTGGGGCCGAATGAAACTTTTGGAACTCCCGTTTTTT
TRBV19	-	TRBJ2-7	few	CASSKAGQPYEQYF	TGTGCCAGTAGTAAGGCAGGACAGCCCTACGAGCAGTACTTC
TRBV9	TRBD2	TRBJ2-5	few	CASSVGISGSFETQYF	TGTGCCAGCAGCGTAGGAATTAGCGGGAGTTTCGAGACCCAGTACTTC
TRBV19	-	TRBJ2-7	-	CASSTDSSYEQYF	TGTGCCAGTAGTACCGACAGCTCCTACGAGCAGTACTTC
TRBV30	-	TRBJ1-2	-	CAWSAGAHYGYTF	TGTGCCTGGAGTGCAGGGGCCCACTATGGCTACACCTTC
TRBV28	-	TRBJ2-1	-	CASSPKGGHYNEQFF	TGTGCCAGCAGTCCCAAGGGCGGGCACTACAATGAGCAGTTCTTC
TRBV28	TRBD2	TRBJ2-7	few	CASSLSTSGSSYEQYF	TGTGCCAGCAGTTTATCGACTAGCGGGAGCTCCTACGAGCAGTACTTC
TRBV12-2	-	TRBJ2-1	-	CASRVGLAGGNYNEQFF	TGTGCAAGTCGCGTAGGACTAGCGGGAGGGAATTACAATGAGCAGTTCTTC
TRBV7-2	-	TRBJ2-3	-	CASSLRQSTDTQYF	TGTGCCAGCAGCCTCCGACAGAGCACAGATACGCAGTATTTT
TRBV4-1	-	TRBJ2-1	-	CASSQLGLALNEQFF	TGCGCCAGCAGCCAATTAGGCTTAGCGTTGAATGAGCAGTTCTTC
TRBV5-1	-	TRBJ2-2	few	CASSARSGAGELFF	TGCGCCAGCAGCGCCCGGTCAGGGGCCGGGGAGCTGTTTTTT
TRBV9	TRBD1	TRBJ2-7	-	CASSAGQGKTYEQYF	TGTGCCAGCAGCGCCGGACAGGGGAAAACCTACGAGCAGTACTTC
TRBV7-3	TRBD2	TRBJ2-1	-	CASSWGLVGEQFF	TGTGCCAGCAGCTGGGGACTAGTTGGTGAGCAGTTCTTC
TRBV11-2	TRBD1	TRBJ1-1	-	CASSLVGQTEAFF	TGTGCCAGCAGCTTAGTGGGACAGACTGAAGCTTTCTTT
TRBV11-2	TRBD1	TRBJ1-1	few	CASSPRTGGLNTEAFF	TGTGCCAGCAGCCCAAGGACAGGGGGACTTAACACTGAAGCTTTCTTT
TRBV12-5	-	TRBJ1-5	-	CASGLVSSGSQPQHF	TGTGCTAGTGGTTTGGTATCATCGGGAAGCCAGCCCCAGCATTTT
TRBV7-9	-	TRBJ1-5	-	CASSLAMGQNSNQPQHF	TGTGCCAGCAGCTTAGCCATGGGGCAGAATAGCAATCAGCCCCAGCATTTT
TRBV18	-	TRBJ2-7	few	CASGTEDGQQYF	TGTGCCAGCGGCACGGAGGACGGCCAGCAGTACTTC
TRBV27	-	TRBJ2-4	-	CASSLSFWGQNIQYF	TGTGCCAGCAGTTTATCTTTCTGGGGCCAAAACATTCAGTACTTC
TRBV11-3	-	TRBJ1-1	few	CASSPQVHTEAFF	TGTGCCAGCAGCCCTCAGGTTCACACTGAAGCTTTCTTT
TRBV4-1	-	TRBJ1-2	few	CASSQRQEALYGYTF	TGCGCCAGCAGCCAGAGACAGGAGGCCCTCTATGGCTACACCTTC
TRBV30	-	TRBJ1-1	few	CAWRPEVNTEAFF	TGTGCCTGGAGGCCTGAGGTGAACACTGAAGCTTTCTTT
TRBV27	-	TRBJ2-1	few	CASSLAGSSYNEQFF	TGTGCCAGCAGTCTAGCCGGGAGCTCCTACAATGAGCAGTTCTTC
TRBV28	TRBD2	TRBJ2-7	few	CASSFGTSGNYEQYF	TGTGCCAGCAGTTTCGGGACTAGCGGAAACTACGAGCAGTACTTC
TRBV7-9	-	TRBJ1-1	-	CASSEGEQMNTEAFF	TGTGCCAGCAGCGAGGGTGAACAGATGAACACTGAAGCTTTCTTT
TRBV28	TRBD2	TRBJ2-1	-	CASSSIIAGTYNEQFF	TGTGCCAGCAGTTCCATTATAGCGGGAACTTACAATGAGCAGTTCTTC
TRBV5-1	TRBD2	TRBJ2-5	-	CASSPGLAGVETQYF	TGCGCCAGCAGCCCGGGACTAGCGGGAGTGGAGACCCAGTACTTC